What follows describes a single T cell receptor beta chain. The data originate from a study of cytomegalovirus exposure and HLA in healthy donors. Primers included in the PCR were 60 Vbeta and 13 Jbeta primers. Per the original methods: The count from a later analysis was tens of millions of unique TCR beta chains, around 10 million of them shared. The assay was immunoSEQ multiplex PCR, and TCRdb's table has in-frame clones only and misses some. The DNA was the basis for D and trimming; V, J and clone size are from that table. Of 150,000 or so clones in the sample, 78% were seen once. The CDR3 extends over 15 amino acids. Trimming pared 5 bases from V and 1 base from J, leaving 11 bases between. Germline-derived CDR1 and CDR2 are MNHNS and SASEGT.

V usage is TRBV6-1 and J usage is TRBJ2-2; D uncertain. The specimen sequenced was PBMCs. The source of this sequence is a woman aged 40 to 50 in good health and CMV-seronegative. The CDR3 protein is CASSKRQENTGELFF. The CDR3 bases are TGTGCCAGCAGTAAACGACAAGAGAACACCGGGGAGCTGTTTTTT.